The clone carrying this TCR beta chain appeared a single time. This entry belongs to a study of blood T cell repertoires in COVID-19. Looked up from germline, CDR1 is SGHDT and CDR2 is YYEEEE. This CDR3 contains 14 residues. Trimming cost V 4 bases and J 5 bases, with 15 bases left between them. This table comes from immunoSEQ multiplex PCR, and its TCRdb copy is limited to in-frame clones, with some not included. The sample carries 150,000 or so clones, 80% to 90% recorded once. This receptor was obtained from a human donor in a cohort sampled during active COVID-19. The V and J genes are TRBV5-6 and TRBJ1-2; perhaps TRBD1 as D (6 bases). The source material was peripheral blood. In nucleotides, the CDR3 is TGTGCCAGCAGCCCGAATGGGGGCGGGTATGGCTACACCTTC. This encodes CASSPNGGGYGYTF.